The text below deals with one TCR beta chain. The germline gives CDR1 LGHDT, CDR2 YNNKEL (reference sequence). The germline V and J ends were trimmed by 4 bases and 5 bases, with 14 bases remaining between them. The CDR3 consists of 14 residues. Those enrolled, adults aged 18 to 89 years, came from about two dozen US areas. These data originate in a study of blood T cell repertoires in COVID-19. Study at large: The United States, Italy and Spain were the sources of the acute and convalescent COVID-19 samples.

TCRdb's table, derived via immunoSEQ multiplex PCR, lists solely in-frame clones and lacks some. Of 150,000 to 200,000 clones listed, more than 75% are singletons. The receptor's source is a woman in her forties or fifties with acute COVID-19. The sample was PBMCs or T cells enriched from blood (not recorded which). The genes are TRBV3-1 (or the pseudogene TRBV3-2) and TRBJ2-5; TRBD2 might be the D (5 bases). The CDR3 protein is CASSRASGWETQYF. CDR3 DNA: TGTGCCAGCAGCCGGGCGTCGGGATGGGAGACCCAGTACTTC.